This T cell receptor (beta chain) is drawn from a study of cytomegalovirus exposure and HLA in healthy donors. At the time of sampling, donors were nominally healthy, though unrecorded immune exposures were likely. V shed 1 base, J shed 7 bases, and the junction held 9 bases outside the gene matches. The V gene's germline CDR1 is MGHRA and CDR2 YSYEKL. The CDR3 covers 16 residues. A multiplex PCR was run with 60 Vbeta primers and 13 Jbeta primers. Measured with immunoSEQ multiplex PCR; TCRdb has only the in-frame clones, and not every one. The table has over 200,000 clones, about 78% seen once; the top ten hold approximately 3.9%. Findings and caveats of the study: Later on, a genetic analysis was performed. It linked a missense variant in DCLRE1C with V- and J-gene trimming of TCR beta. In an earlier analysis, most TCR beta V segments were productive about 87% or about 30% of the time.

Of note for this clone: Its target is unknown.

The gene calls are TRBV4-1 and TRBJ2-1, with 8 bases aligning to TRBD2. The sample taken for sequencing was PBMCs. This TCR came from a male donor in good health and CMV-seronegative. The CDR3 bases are TGCGCCAGCAGCCAAGGTTTAGCGGGATCTTGGAATGAGCAGTTCTTC. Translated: CASSQGLAGSWNEQFF.